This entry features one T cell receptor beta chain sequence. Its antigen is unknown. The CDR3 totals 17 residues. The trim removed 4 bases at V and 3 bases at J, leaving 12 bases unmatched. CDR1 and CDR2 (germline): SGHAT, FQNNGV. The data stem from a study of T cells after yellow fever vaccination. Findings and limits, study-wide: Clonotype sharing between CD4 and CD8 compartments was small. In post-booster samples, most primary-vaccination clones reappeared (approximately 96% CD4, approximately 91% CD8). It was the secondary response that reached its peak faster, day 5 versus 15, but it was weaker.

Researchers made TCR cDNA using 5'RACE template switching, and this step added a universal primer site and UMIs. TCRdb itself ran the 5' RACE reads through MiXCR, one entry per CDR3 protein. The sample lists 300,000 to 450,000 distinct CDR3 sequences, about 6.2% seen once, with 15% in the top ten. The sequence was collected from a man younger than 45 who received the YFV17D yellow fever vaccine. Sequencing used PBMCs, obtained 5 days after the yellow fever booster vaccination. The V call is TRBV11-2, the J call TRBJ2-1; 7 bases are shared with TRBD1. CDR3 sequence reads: CASSSRDLGQSYNEQFF. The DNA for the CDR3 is TGTGCCAGCAGCTCAAGGGACCTGGGACAGAGCTACAATGAGCAGTTCTTC.